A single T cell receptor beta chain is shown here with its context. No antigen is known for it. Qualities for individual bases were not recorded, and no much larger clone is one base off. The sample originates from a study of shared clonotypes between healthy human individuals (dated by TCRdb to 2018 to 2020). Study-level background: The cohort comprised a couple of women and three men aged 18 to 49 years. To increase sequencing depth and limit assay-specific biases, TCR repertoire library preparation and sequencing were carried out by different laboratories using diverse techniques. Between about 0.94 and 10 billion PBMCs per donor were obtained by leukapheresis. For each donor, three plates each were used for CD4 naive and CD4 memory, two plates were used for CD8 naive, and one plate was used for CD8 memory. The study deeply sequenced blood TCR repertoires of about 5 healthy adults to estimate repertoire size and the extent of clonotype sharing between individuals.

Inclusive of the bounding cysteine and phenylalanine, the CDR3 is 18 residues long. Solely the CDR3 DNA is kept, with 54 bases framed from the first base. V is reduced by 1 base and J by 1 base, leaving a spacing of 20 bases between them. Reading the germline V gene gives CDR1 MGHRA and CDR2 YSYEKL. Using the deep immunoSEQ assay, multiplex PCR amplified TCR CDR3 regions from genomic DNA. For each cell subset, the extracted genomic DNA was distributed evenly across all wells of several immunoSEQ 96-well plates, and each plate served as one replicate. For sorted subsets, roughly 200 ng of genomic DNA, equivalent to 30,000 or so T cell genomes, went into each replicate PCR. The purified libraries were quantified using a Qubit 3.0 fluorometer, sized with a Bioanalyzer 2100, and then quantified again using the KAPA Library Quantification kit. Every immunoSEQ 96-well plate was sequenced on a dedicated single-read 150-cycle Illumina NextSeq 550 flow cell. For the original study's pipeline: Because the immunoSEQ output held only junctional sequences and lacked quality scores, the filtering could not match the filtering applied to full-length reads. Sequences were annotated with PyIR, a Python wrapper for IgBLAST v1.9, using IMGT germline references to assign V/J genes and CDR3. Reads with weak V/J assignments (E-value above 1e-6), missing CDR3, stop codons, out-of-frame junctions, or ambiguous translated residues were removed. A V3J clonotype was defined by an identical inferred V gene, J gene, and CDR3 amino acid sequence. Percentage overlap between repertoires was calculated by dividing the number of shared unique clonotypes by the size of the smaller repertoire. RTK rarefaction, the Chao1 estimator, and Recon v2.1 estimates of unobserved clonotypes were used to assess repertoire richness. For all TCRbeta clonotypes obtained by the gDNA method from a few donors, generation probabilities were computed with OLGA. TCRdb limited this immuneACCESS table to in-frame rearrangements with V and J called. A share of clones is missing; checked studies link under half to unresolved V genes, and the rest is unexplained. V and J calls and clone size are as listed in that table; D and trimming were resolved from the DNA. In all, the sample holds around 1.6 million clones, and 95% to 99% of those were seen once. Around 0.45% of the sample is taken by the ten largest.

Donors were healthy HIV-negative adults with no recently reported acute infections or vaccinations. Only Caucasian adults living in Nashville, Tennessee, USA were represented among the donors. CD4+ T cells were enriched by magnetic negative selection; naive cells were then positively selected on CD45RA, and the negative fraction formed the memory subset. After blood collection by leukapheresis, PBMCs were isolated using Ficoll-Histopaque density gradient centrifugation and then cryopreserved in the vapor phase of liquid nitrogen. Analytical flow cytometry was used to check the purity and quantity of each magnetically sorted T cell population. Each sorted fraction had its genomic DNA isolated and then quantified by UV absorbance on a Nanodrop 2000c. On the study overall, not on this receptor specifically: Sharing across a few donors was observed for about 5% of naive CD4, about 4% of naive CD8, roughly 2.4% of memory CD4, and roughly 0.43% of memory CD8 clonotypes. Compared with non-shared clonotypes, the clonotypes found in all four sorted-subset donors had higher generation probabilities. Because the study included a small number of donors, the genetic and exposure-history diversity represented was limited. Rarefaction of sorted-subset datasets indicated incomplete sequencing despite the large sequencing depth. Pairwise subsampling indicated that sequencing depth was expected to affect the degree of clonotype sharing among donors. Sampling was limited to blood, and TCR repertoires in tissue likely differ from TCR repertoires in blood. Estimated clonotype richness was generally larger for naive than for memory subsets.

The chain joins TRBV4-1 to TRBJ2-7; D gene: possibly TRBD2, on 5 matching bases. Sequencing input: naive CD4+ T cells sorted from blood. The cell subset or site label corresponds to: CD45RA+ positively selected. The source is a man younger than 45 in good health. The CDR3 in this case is CASSQAHLARSESYEQYF. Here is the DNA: TGCGCCAGCAGCCAAGCCCACCTAGCTCGGTCCGAGTCCTACGAGCAGTACTTC.